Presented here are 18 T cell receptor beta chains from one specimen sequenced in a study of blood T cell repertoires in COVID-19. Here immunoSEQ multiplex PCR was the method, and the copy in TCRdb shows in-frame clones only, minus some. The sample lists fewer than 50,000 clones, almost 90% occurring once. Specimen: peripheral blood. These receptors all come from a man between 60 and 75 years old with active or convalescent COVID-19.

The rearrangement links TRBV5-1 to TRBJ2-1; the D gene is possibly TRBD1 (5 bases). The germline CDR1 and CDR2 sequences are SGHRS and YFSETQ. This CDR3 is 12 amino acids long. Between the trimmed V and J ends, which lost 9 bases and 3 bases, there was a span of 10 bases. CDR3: CATGHFYNEQFF. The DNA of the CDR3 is TGCGCCACCGGACACTTCTACAATGAGCAGTTCTTC.

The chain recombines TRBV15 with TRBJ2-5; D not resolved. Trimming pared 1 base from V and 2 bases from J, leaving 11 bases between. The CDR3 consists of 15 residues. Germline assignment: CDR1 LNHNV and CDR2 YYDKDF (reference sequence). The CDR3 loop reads CATSRGLPQQETQYF. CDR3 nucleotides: TGTGCCACCAGCAGAGGACTCCCACAACAAGAGACCCAGTACTTC.

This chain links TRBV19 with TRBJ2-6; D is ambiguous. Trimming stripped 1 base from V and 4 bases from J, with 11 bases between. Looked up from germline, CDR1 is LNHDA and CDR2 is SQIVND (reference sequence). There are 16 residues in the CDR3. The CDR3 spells CASSIGQASGANVLTF. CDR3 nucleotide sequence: TGTGCCAGTAGTATAGGGCAGGCCTCCGGGGCCAACGTCCTGACTTTC. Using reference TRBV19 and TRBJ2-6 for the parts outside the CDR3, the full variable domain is DGGITQSPKYLFRKEGQNVTLSCEQNLNHDAMYWYRQDPGQGLRLIYYSQIVNDFQKGDIAEGYSVSREKKESFPLTVTSAQKNPTAFYLCASSIGQASGANVLTFGAGSRLTVL.

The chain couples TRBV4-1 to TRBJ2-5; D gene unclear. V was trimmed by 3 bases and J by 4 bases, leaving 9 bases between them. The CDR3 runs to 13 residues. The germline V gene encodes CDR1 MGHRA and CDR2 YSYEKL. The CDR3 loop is CASSQGPLETQYF. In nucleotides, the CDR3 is TGCGCCAGCAGCCAGGGCCCCCTAGAGACCCAGTACTTC.

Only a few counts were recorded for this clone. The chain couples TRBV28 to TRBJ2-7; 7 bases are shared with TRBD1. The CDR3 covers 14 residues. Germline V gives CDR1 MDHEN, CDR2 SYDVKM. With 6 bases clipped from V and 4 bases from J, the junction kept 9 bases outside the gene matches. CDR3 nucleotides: TGTGCCAGCAGCGTACCGGGACAGACATACGAGCAGTACTTC. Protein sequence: CASSVPGQTYEQYF. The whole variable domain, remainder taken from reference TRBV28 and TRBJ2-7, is DVKVTQSSRYLVKRTGEKVFLECVQDMDHENMFWYRQDPGLGLRLIYFSYDVKMKEKGDIPEGYSVSREKKERFSLILESASTNQTSMYLCASSVPGQTYEQYFGPGTRLTVT.

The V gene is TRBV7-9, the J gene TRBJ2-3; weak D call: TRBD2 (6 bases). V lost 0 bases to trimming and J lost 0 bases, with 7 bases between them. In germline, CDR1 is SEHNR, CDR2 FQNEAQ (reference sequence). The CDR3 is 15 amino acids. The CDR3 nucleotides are TGTGCCAGCAGCTTAGCGAGCGGGAGCACAGATACGCAGTATTTT. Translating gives CASSLASGSTDTQYF.

Here the CDR3 reads CASSLFGPGNNEQFF. The DNA of the CDR3 is TGTGCCAGCAGCTTATTTGGTCCGGGAAACAATGAGCAGTTCTTC. The gene calls are TRBV7-9 and TRBJ2-1; a possible D gene is TRBD2 (5 bases). The CDR3 loop spans 15 amino acids. Per germline, CDR1 SEHNR and CDR2 FQNEAQ (reference sequence). Deletions cut 2 bases from V and 5 bases from J, with 13 bases between.

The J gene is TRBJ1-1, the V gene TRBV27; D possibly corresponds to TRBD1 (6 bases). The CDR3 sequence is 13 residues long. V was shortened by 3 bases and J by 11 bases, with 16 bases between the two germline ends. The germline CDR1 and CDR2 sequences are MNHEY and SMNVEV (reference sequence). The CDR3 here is CASSFTGMGQAFF. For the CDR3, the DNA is TGTGCCAGCAGTTTCACAGGGATGGGGCAGGCTTTCTTT.

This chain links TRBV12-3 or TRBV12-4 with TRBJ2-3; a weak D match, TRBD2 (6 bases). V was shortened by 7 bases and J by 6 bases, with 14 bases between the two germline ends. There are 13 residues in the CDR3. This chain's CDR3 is CASTFQAGDTQYF. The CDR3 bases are TGTGCCAGCACTTTTCAGGCGGGGGATACGCAGTATTTT.

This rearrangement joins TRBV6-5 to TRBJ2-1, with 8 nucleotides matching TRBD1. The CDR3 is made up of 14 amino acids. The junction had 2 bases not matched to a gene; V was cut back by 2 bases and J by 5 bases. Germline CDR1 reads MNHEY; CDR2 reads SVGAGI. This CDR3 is CASSYRQGNNEQFF. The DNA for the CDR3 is TGTGCCAGCAGTTACCGACAGGGGAACAATGAGCAGTTCTTC.

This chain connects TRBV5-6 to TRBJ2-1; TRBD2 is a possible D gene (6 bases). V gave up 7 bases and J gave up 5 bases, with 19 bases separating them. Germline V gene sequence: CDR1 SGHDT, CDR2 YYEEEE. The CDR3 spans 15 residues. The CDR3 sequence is CASAAELGGNNEQFF. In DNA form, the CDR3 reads TGTGCCAGCGCCGCTGAACTGGGCGGGAACAATGAGCAGTTCTTC.

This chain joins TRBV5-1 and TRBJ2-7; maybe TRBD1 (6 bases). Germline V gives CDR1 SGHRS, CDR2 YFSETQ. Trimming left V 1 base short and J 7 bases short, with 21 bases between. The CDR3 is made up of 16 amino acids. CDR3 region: CASSLWGPSQREEQYF. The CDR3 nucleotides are TGCGCCAGCAGCTTGTGGGGGCCGTCCCAAAGGGAGGAGCAGTACTTC.

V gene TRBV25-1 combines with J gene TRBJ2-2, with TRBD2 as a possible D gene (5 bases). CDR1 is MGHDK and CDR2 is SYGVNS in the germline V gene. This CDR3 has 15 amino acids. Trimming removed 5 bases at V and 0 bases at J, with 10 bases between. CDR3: CASSFVGANTGELFF. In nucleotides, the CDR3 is TGTGCCAGCAGTTTTGTGGGAGCGAACACCGGGGAGCTGTTTTTT.

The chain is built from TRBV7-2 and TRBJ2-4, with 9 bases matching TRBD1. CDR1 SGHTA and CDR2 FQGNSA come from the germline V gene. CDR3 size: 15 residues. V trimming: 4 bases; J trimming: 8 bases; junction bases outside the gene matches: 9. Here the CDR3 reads CASSSTDRGWDIQYF. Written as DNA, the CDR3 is TGTGCCAGCAGCTCAACGGACAGGGGATGGGACATTCAGTACTTC.

The DNA for the CDR3 is TGTGCCAGCAGTTTATGGACCCGGACAGGGGCGTTAATAGCCGATGAGCAGTTCTTC. It yields the protein CASSLWTRTGALIADEQFF. The chain couples TRBV28 to TRBJ2-1; 9 nucleotides agree with TRBD1. This CDR3 comprises 19 residues. Germline V gene lookup returns CDR1 MDHEN and CDR2 SYDVKM. V dropped 0 bases and J dropped 8; count of bases not matched to a gene: 17. The complete variable domain, with remaining parts taken from reference TRBV28 and TRBJ2-1, reads DVKVTQSSRYLVKRTGEKVFLECVQDMDHENMFWYRQDPGLGLRLIYFSYDVKMKEKGDIPEGYSVSREKKERFSLILESASTNQTSMYLCASSLWTRTGALIADEQFFGPGTRLTVL.

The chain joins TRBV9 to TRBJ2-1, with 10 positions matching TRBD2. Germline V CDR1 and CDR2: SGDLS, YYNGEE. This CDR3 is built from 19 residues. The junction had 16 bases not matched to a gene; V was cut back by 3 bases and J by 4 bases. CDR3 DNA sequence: TGTGCCAGCAGCGCCGGGTGGGCTAGCGGGAGTAGTTCTTACAATGAGCAGTTCTTC. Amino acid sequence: CASSAGWASGSSSYNEQFF.

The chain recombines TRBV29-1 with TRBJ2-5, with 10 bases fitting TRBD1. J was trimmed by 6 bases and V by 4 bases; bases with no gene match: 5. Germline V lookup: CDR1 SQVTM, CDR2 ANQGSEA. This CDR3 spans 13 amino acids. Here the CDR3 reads CSVGQGAMKTQYF. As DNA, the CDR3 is TGCAGCGTTGGACAGGGGGCTATGAAGACCCAGTACTTC.

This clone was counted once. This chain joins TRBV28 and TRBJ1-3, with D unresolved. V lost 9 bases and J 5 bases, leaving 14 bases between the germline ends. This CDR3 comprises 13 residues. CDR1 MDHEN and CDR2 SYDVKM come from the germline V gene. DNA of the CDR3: TGTGCCAGTTCAGGCGGGTATCGAAACACCATATATTTT. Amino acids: CASSGGYRNTIYF. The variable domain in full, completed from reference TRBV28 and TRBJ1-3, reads DVKVTQSSRYLVKRTGEKVFLECVQDMDHENMFWYRQDPGLGLRLIYFSYDVKMKEKGDIPEGYSVSREKKERFSLILESASTNQTSMYLCASSGGYRNTIYFGEGSWLTVV.